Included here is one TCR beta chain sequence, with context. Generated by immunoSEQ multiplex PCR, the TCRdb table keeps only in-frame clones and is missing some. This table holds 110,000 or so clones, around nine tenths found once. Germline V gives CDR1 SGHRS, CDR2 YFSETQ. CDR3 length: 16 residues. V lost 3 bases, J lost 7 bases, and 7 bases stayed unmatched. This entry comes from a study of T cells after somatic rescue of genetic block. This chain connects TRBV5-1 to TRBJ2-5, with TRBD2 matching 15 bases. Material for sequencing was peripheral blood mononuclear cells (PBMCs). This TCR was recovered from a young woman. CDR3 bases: TGCGCCAGCAGCTACGGGACTAGCGGGGGGCGGGTGACCCAGTACTTC. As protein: CASSYGTSGGRVTQYF.